A single sample is the source of the 27 T cell receptor beta chains below, sequenced in a study of beta chain features in type 1 diabetes. Study-wide results and limits: Type 1 diabetes patients had TCRB CDR3s that were shorter (moderately but significantly so) in all four CD4+ subsets.

Their cognate antigens are unknown. Expressed TCRB transcripts were sequenced because the entire RNA isolate underwent reverse transcription. The repertoire was sequenced with immunoSEQ multiplex PCR; TCRdb's copy has only in-frame clones and lacks some. The profile covers around 100,000 clones, with 25% to 35% appearing a single time and about 0.57% taken by the ten largest. Sequencing was done on a sample of central memory CD4+ T cells from blood. The source is a woman between 18 and 29 years old with type 1 diabetes.

This clone turned up a few times. The chain joins TRBV6-5 to TRBJ2-2, with TRBD1 matching 9 bases. Germline-derived CDR1 and CDR2 are MNHEY and SVGAGI. The CDR3 length is 15 residues. The junction had 10 bases not matched to a gene; V was cut back by 8 bases and J by 6 bases. The CDR3 DNA reads TGTGCCAGCGGTAGACCGGGACAGGGCGCCGGGGAGCTGTTTTTT. Amino acid sequence: CASGRPGQGAGELFF.

The rearrangement uses TRBV15 and TRBJ1-5; D remains ambiguous. The germline CDR1 and CDR2 sequences are LNHNV and YYDKDF (reference sequence). CDR3 length equals 16 residues. The V and J ends lost 2 bases and 0 bases respectively, with 11 bases between them. This chain's CDR3 is CATSRYRAYSNQPQHF. The CDR3 bases are TGTGCCACCAGCAGATACAGAGCATATAGCAATCAGCCCCAGCATTTT.

This clone showed up just a few times. The rearrangement joins TRBV28 to TRBJ2-1, with 12 nucleotides matching TRBD2. The trim removed 3 bases at V and 5 bases at J, leaving 2 bases unmatched. There are 15 residues in the CDR3. Germline V CDR1 and CDR2: MDHEN, SYDVKM. CDR3 loop: CASSLTSGRHNEQFF. DNA of the CDR3: TGTGCCAGCAGTTTGACTAGCGGGAGACACAATGAGCAGTTCTTC.

This clone has only one observation. V is TRBV5-1 and J is TRBJ1-6, with a possible D match to TRBD1 (6 bases). Deletions cut 5 bases from V and 8 bases from J, with 11 bases between. Germline lookup yields CDR1 SGHRS and CDR2 YFSETQ. This CDR3 spans 13 amino acids. This CDR3 is CASRVQGDSPLHF. CDR3 in DNA: TGCGCCAGCAGGGTACAGGGCGATTCACCCCTCCACTTT.

This clone was counted between two and nine times. This chain links TRBV4-3 with TRBJ1-4, with a possible D match to TRBD1 (6 bases). Per the germline V gene, CDR1 is LGHNA and CDR2 is YSLEER. Trimming took off 0 bases at V and 6 bases at J, with 11 bases between the two ends. The CDR3 consists of 15 residues. The CDR3 sequence is CASSQDATGYEKLFF. CDR3 nucleotide sequence: TGCGCCAGCAGCCAAGATGCCACAGGGTATGAAAAACTGTTTTTT.

The chain uses TRBV6-1 and TRBJ2-4; 8 bases are a match to TRBD1. Germline values: CDR1 MNHNS, CDR2 SASEGT. This CDR3 spans 15 amino acids. V shed 0 bases and J 8 bases; nucleotides not matched to a gene: 6. For the CDR3, the DNA is TGTGCCAGCAGTGAAGCCGGAGACAGGGGTGACATTCAGTACTTC. Residues: CASSEAGDRGDIQYF.

This clone was seen only a few times. CDR3 DNA sequence: TGTGCCAGTAGTATCGGGGGACAGGGAGGGGCTCAGCCCCAGCATTTT. This encodes CASSIGGQGGAQPQHF. V gene TRBV19 combines with J gene TRBJ1-5, with 9 nucleotides matching TRBD1. This CDR3 has 16 amino acids. Germline CDR1 and CDR2: LNHDA and SQIVND (reference sequence). V shed 3 bases, J shed 6 bases, and the junction held 9 bases outside the gene matches.

The J gene is TRBJ2-5, the V gene TRBV9; 10 nucleotides agree with TRBD1. Germline V gene sequence: CDR1 SGDLS, CDR2 YYNGEE. The trim removed 3 bases at V and 4 bases at J, leaving 6 bases unmatched. This CDR3 has 15 amino acids. In DNA, the CDR3 is TGTGCCAGCAGCGCCGGACAGGGGGGTGGAGAGACCCAGTACTTC. Its translation is CASSAGQGGGETQYF. Combining the CDR3 with reference TRBV9 and TRBJ2-5 gives the whole variable domain DSGVTQTPKHLITATGQRVTLRCSPRSGDLSVYWYQQSLDQGLQFLIQYYNGEERAKGNILERFSAQQFPDLHSELNLSSLELGDSALYFCASSAGQGGGETQYFGPGTRLLVL.

The V call is TRBV28, the J call TRBJ2-3; 10 positions agree with TRBD2. This CDR3 is 16 amino acids long. J gave up 2 bases and V 4 bases, and 6 bases lay outside the gene matches. Per germline, CDR1 MDHEN and CDR2 SYDVKM. The CDR3 region has the DNA TGTGCCAGCAGTTCCCGACTAGCGGGTGACACAGATACGCAGTATTTT. This sequence encodes CASSSRLAGDTDTQYF.

V is TRBV7-9 and J is TRBJ2-7; D perhaps matches TRBD1 (6 bases). There are 14 residues in the CDR3. Germline CDR1 SEHNR, CDR2 FQNEAQ (reference sequence). V lost 1 base to trimming and J lost 5 bases, with 12 bases between them. The CDR3 coding sequence is TGTGCCAGCAGCTTAGAACAGGGTCGGGACGAGCAGTACTTC. Translation gives CASSLEQGRDEQYF.

This clone has only a few counts. V gene TRBV23-1 combines with J gene TRBJ2-1; 9 bases match TRBD2. TRBV23-1 is classed as an ORF, of uncertain function. The ends lost 7 bases at V and 0 bases at J; junction bases unmatched: 4. The CDR3 sequence is 15 residues long. CDR3 region: CASTVSGSSYNEQFF. The CDR3 DNA reads TGCGCCAGCACCGTTAGCGGGAGCTCCTACAATGAGCAGTTCTTC.

This clone was picked up a small number of times. This chain links TRBV19 with TRBJ2-1, with 10 bases identical to TRBD2. The CDR3 runs 15 residues. Unmatched junction bases numbered 7, after V lost 6 bases and J lost 5 bases. CDR1 and CDR2 from the germline V gene are LNHDA and SQIVND (reference sequence). The CDR3 is CASRTASGSHNEQFF. The CDR3 nucleotides read TGTGCCAGTAGGACAGCTAGCGGGAGCCACAATGAGCAGTTCTTC.

This chain uses TRBV19 with TRBJ2-1; the D gene is possibly TRBD2 (5 bases). The CDR3 is made up of 15 amino acids. In germline, CDR1 is LNHDA, CDR2 SQIVND (reference sequence). V gave up 6 bases and J gave up 4 bases, with 16 bases separating them. The CDR3 sequence: CASSPLLTGYNEQFF. The CDR3, as DNA: TGTGCCAGTAGCCCTCTTTTGACGGGATACAATGAGCAGTTCTTC. Combining the CDR3 with reference TRBV19 and TRBJ2-1 gives the whole variable domain DGGITQSPKYLFRKEGQNVTLSCEQNLNHDAMYWYRQDPGQGLRLIYYSQIVNDFQKGDIAEGYSVSREKKESFPLTVTSAQKNPTAFYLCASSPLLTGYNEQFFGPGTRLTVL.

This clone was observed a few times. The chain recombines TRBV25-1 with TRBJ2-6; D is unresolved. The V end was cut by 5 bases, the J end by 3 bases, with 11 bases between. From germline, CDR1 is MGHDK and CDR2 SYGVNS. CDR3 size: 15 residues. The CDR3 spells CASSSQTGGANVLTF. The CDR3 nucleotides are TGTGCCAGCAGTTCCCAAACCGGTGGGGCCAACGTCCTGACTTTC.

The chain uses TRBV5-1 and TRBJ2-2, with 8 nucleotides matching TRBD1. V dropped 9 bases and J dropped 0; count of bases not matched to a gene: 4. Looked up from germline, CDR1 is SGHRS and CDR2 is YFSETQ. The length of the CDR3 is 14 residues. The CDR3 protein is CATNRGTNTGELFF. CDR3 nucleotides: TGCGCCACCAACAGGGGGACGAACACCGGGGAGCTGTTTTTT.

The chain has TRBV19 and TRBJ2-7, with 7 bases lining up with TRBD2. Trimming at V came to 3 bases and at J to 3 bases, leaving 11 bases not matched to a gene. Per the germline V gene, CDR1 is LNHDA and CDR2 is SQIVND (reference sequence). CDR3 size: 16 residues. In DNA, the CDR3 is TGTGCCAGTAGTATCCGTGCGGGAGCTCGTATCTACGAGCAGTACGTC. Translated: CASSIRAGARIYEQYV.

This clone was detected a few times. The DNA of the CDR3 is TGTGCCAGTAGCCCCAAGGGGGGCAATCAGCCCCAGCATTTT. Amino acid sequence: CASSPKGGNQPQHF. This chain links TRBV19 with TRBJ1-5; the D gene is possibly TRBD1 (6 bases). The ends were cut back, 6 bases at V and 2 bases at J, with 11 bases in the middle. CDR3 size: 14 residues. Germline V lookup: CDR1 LNHDA, CDR2 SQIVND (reference sequence).

The CDR3, as DNA: TGTGCCGGGCGCAAGCGGCCAGGGGTGAGGGGTGAGCAGTTCTTC. Translated, it gives CAGRKRPGVRGEQFF. The V and J genes are TRBV30 and TRBJ2-1; D possibly corresponds to TRBD1 (6 bases). Per germline, CDR1 GTSNPN and CDR2 SVGIG (reference sequence). The CDR3 totals 15 residues. Trimming cost V 8 bases and J 9 bases, with 26 bases left between them.

The genes are TRBV14 and TRBJ2-7; D perhaps matches TRBD1 (5 bases). V was trimmed by 0 bases and J by 6 bases, leaving 18 bases between them. The CDR3 is 16 amino acids. Germline lookup yields CDR1 SGHDN and CDR2 FVKESK. CDR3 loop: CASSQDRWTSSREQYF. In DNA form, the CDR3 reads TGTGCCAGCAGCCAAGATCGCTGGACATCATCTCGCGAGCAGTACTTC.

The rearrangement uses TRBV11-2 and TRBJ1-5; no definite D call. Germline CDR1 is SGHAT and CDR2 is FQNNGV. The V gene lost 4 bases and the J gene lost 4 bases, with 2 bases spanning the gap. CDR3 length: 11 amino acids. The CDR3 here is CASSSNQPQHF. In DNA form, the CDR3 reads TGTGCCAGCAGCTCAAATCAGCCCCAGCATTTT.

This chain connects TRBV6-1 to TRBJ1-2, with 7 nucleotides matching TRBD1. The junction had 7 bases not matched to a gene; V was cut back by 4 bases and J by 2 bases. The CDR3 spans 15 residues. In germline, CDR1 is MNHNS, CDR2 SASEGT. CDR3 in amino acids: CASSAGRGRNYGYTF. CDR3 DNA sequence: TGTGCCAGCAGTGCAGGAAGGGGGCGAAACTATGGCTACACCTTC.

This clone has more than one count but fewer than ten. V gene TRBV7-8 combines with J gene TRBJ1-1, with unresolved D. Germline V gene lookup returns CDR1 SGHVS and CDR2 FQNEAQ. Between the trimmed V and J ends, which lost 2 bases and 6 bases, there was a span of 13 bases. This CDR3 region has 14 residues. The CDR3 here is CASSLTEARAEAFF. DNA for the CDR3: TGTGCCAGCAGCTTAACGGAGGCAAGGGCTGAAGCTTTCTTT.

This clone turned up a few times. The chain recombines TRBV19 with TRBJ1-2; D is ambiguous. V lost 3 bases to trimming and J lost 0 bases, with 11 bases between them. The CDR3 extends over 15 amino acids. Germline values: CDR1 LNHDA, CDR2 SQIVND (reference sequence). The CDR3 DNA sequence: TGTGCCAGTAGTATGATGAGCGGTCCTAACTATGGCTACACCTTC. It translates to CASSMMSGPNYGYTF.

This clone was counted at least ten times. The chain couples TRBV2 to TRBJ2-7; TRBD1 is a possible D gene (5 bases). The CDR3 totals 13 residues. CDR1 and CDR2 from the germline V gene are SNHLY and FYNNEI. V was cut by 2 bases and J by 5 bases, with 10 bases left in between. CDR3 in amino acids: CASSESTVHEQYF. The CDR3, as DNA: TGTGCCAGCAGTGAATCGACAGTCCACGAGCAGTACTTC.

This clone was seen more than once but under ten times. This chain connects TRBV28 to TRBJ2-7; TRBD1 matches at 8 bases. V dropped 6 bases and J dropped 5; count of bases not matched to a gene: 12. The CDR3 is 15 amino acids. Germline CDR1 reads MDHEN; CDR2 reads SYDVKM. DNA of the CDR3: TGTGCCAGCAGCCCCCAGGACAGGGACTTCCACGAGCAGTACTTC. Its translation: CASSPQDRDFHEQYF.

This chain joins TRBV7-2 and TRBJ1-1; 10 bases align to TRBD1. CDR3 length equals 17 residues. Germline loops: CDR1 SGHTA, CDR2 FQGNSA. V lost 1 base to trimming and J lost 4 bases; unmatched junction nucleotides: 9. In DNA, the CDR3 is TGTGCCAGCAGCTTAGGGGGGACAGGGGTCCGTGGCACTGAAGCTTTCTTT. The encoded protein is CASSLGGTGVRGTEAFF.

The rearrangement links TRBV19 to TRBJ2-7, with D possibly TRBD2 on 7 matching bases. The ends were cut back, 5 bases at V and 4 bases at J, with 12 bases in the middle. The CDR3 has 13 amino acids. Germline V CDR1 and CDR2: LNHDA, SQIVND (reference sequence). The DNA of the CDR3 is TGTGCCAGTAGTCCGCGGGGGCAGTACGAGCAGTACTTC. Amino acid sequence: CASSPRGQYEQYF.